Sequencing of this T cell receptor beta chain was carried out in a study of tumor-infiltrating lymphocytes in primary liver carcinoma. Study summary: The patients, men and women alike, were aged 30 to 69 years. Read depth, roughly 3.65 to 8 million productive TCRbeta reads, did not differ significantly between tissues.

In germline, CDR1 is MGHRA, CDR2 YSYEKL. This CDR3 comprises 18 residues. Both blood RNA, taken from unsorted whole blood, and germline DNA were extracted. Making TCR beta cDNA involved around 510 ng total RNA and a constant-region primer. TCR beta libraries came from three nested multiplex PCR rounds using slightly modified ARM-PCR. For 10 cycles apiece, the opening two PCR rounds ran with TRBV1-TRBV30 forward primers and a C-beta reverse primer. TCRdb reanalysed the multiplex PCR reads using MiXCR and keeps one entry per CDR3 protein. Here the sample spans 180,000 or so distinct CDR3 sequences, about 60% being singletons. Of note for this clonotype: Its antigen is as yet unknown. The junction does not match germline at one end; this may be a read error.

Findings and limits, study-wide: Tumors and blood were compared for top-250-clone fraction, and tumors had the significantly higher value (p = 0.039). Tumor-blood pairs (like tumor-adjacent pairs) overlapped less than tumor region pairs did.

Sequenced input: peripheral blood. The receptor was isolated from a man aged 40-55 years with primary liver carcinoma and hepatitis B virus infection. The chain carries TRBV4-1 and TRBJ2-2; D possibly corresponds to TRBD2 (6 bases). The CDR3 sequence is CASNPGGLASFNTGELFF. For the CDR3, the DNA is TGCGCCAGCAACCCAGGCGGGCTAGCGAGCTTTAACACCGGGGAACTGTTTTTT.